These 28 T cell receptor beta chains came from one sample sequenced in a study of CD8+ T cells in alopecia areata. Reverse transcription of extracted RNA yielded cDNA, which provided the sequencing template. This table comes from immunoSEQ multiplex PCR, and its TCRdb copy is limited to in-frame clones, with some not included. The sample includes some 180,000 clones, almost 65% of them seen just once. This material consisted of CD4+ T cells sorted from blood, taken at week 0. These receptors originate from a human donor with alopecia areata.

This chain links TRBV29-1 with TRBJ2-2; a weak D match, TRBD1 (6 bases). This CDR3 is 14 amino acids long. V lost 4 bases and J 1 base, leaving 10 bases between the germline ends. CDR1 SQVTM and CDR2 ANQGSEA come from the germline V gene. The CDR3 bases are TGCAGCGTTGCCCAGACAGGGAACACCGGGGAGCTGTTTTTT. This encodes CSVAQTGNTGELFF.

The J gene is TRBJ1-6, the V gene TRBV5-6; D perhaps matches TRBD1 (5 bases). This CDR3 has 15 residues. The V gene lost 1 base and the J gene lost 6 bases, with 11 bases spanning the gap. Germline V gives CDR1 SGHDT, CDR2 YYEEEE. The CDR3 here is CASSLPQGGNSPLHF. The CDR3 nucleotides are TGTGCCAGCAGCTTGCCCCAGGGTGGTAATTCACCCCTCCACTTT. The full variable domain, in which reference TRBV5-6 and TRBJ1-6 provide the parts outside the CDR3, is DAGVTQSPTHLIKTRGQQVTLRCSPKSGHDTVSWYQQALGQGPQFIFQYYEEEERQRGNFPDRFSGHQFPNYSSELNVNALLLGDSALYLCASSLPQGGNSPLHFGNGTRLTVT.

This clone was detected a few times. The sample holds other DNA sequences that translate to the same CDR3. This chain joins TRBV18 and TRBJ1-1; no reliable D call. Germline CDR1 reads KGHSH; CDR2 reads LQKENI. V lost 1 base and J 1 base, leaving 4 bases between the germline ends. The CDR3 is 13 residues long. The CDR3 DNA sequence: TGTGCCAGCTCACCACAAGGGAACACTGAAGCTTTCTTT. Amino acid sequence: CASSPQGNTEAFF.

This clone was picked up a small number of times. The chain joins TRBV30 to TRBJ1-1; D gene unclear. In germline, CDR1 is GTSNPN, CDR2 SVGIG (reference sequence). Trimming left V 8 bases short and J 4 bases short, with 8 bases between. This CDR3 spans 10 amino acids. The CDR3 DNA follows: TGTGCCCGCTCTATCACTGAAGCTTTCTTT. Encoded protein: CARSITEAFF.

The chain combines TRBV29-1 with TRBJ2-1; D is perhaps TRBD1 (5 bases). V lost 0 bases, J lost 8 bases, and 14 bases lay in between. This CDR3 is built from 14 residues. The germline V gene encodes CDR1 SQVTM and CDR2 ANQGSEA. The chain's CDR3 is CSVEDGRGLDEQFF. CDR3 coding DNA: TGCAGCGTTGAAGATGGAAGGGGCCTGGATGAGCAGTTCTTC.

This sequence joins TRBV7-2 and TRBJ2-7, with a possible D match to TRBD1 (5 bases). Germline values: CDR1 SGHTA, CDR2 FQGNSA. The CDR3 covers 13 residues. Deletions cut 3 bases from V and 4 bases from J, with 10 bases between. The CDR3 loop reads CASSLGRDYEQYF. The CDR3 region has the DNA TGTGCCAGCAGCTTGGGCAGGGATTACGAGCAGTACTTC.

In DNA, the CDR3 is TGCAGTGCTAGGGCGGGAGTTGAAGCTTTCTTT. Translated, it gives CSARAGVEAFF. This chain joins TRBV20-1 and TRBJ1-1; D is undetermined. The length of the CDR3 is 11 residues. Per germline, CDR1 DFQATT and CDR2 SNEGSKA (reference sequence). Trimming shortened V by 3 bases and J by 7 bases, and 9 bases separated the two germline ends.

The chain combines TRBV11-2 with TRBJ1-1; D is undetermined. The CDR3 runs 14 residues. The V end lost 6 bases, the J end lost 0 bases, and 11 bases lay between the germline ends. Germline V CDR1 and CDR2: SGHAT, FQNNGV. The DNA for the CDR3 is TGTGCCAGCAGAGTACACGGGATGAACACTGAAGCTTTCTTT. Translating it yields CASRVHGMNTEAFF. Using reference TRBV11-2 and TRBJ1-1 for the parts outside the CDR3, the full variable domain is EAGVAQSPRYKIIEKRQSVAFWCNPISGHATLYWYQQILGQGPKLLIQFQNNGVVDDSQLPKDRFSAERLKGVDSTLKIQPAKLEDSAVYLCASRVHGMNTEAFFGQGTRLTVV.

The genes are TRBV7-2 and TRBJ2-7; tentatively, D is TRBD1 or TRBD2 (5 bases each). There are 16 residues in the CDR3. Trimming removed 0 bases at V and 0 bases at J, with 12 bases between. CDR1 is SGHTA and CDR2 is FQGNSA in the germline V gene. The CDR3 spells CASSLAGVGSSYEQYF. CDR3 sequence (DNA): TGTGCCAGCAGCTTAGCGGGGGTCGGCAGCTCCTACGAGCAGTACTTC.

The sample holds a few counts of this clone. V and J are TRBV4-3 and TRBJ1-5; D unresolved. The CDR3 contains 13 residues. The ends were cut back, 0 bases at V and 9 bases at J, with 9 bases in the middle. Germline assignment: CDR1 LGHNA and CDR2 YSLEER. The CDR3 sequence: CASSQDMGRPQHF. Written as DNA, the CDR3 is TGCGCCAGCAGCCAAGATATGGGGAGGCCCCAGCATTTT.

This clone was detected a few times. This chain uses TRBV29-1 with TRBJ2-2; unclear D gene. There are 14 residues in the CDR3. From germline, CDR1 is SQVTM and CDR2 ANQGSEA. Trimming removed 4 bases from V and 0 bases from J, with 9 bases in between. The CDR3 sequence is CSVGDLSNTGELFF. DNA of the CDR3: TGCAGCGTTGGAGACCTCTCGAACACCGGGGAGCTGTTTTTT.

J is TRBJ1-1 and V is TRBV15; no reliable D call. Per germline, CDR1 LNHNV and CDR2 YYDKDF (reference sequence). CDR3 size: 10 residues. Written as DNA, the CDR3 is TGTGCTCTCCGGACCTTTGAAGCTTTCTTT. The encoded protein is CALRTFEAFF.

This clone has only a few counts. V is TRBV30 and J is TRBJ2-3; D gene ambiguous. This CDR3 comprises 12 residues. CDR1 GTSNPN and CDR2 SVGIG come from the germline V gene (reference sequence). Trimming pared 5 bases from V and 2 bases from J, leaving 8 bases between. The CDR3 nucleotides are TGTGCCTGGGGCAGAAACACAGATACGCAGTATTTT. This encodes CAWGRNTDTQYF. The whole variable domain, remainder taken from reference TRBV30 and TRBJ2-3, is SQTIHQWPATLVQPVGSPLSLECTVEGTSNPNLYWYRQAAGRGLQLLFYSVGIGQISSEVPQNLSASRPQDRQFILSSKKLLLSDSGFYLCAWGRNTDTQYFGPGTRLTVL.

This sequence joins TRBV5-6 and TRBJ2-7; D is undetermined. The ends were cut back, 4 bases at V and 3 bases at J, with 8 bases in the middle. CDR1 is SGHDT, CDR2 YYEEEE, per germline. CDR3 size: 12 residues. The CDR3 sequence: CASSANRYEQYF. Written as DNA, the CDR3 is TGTGCCAGCAGCGCCAATCGCTACGAGCAGTACTTC.

V usage is TRBV11-2 and J usage is TRBJ2-7; unclear D gene. Germline-derived CDR1 and CDR2 are SGHAT and FQNNGV. The CDR3 has 13 amino acids. V was shortened by 1 base and J by 0 bases, with 4 bases between the two germline ends. The CDR3 DNA follows: TGTGCCAGCAGCTTAGGCAGCTCCTACGAGCAGTACTTC. This translates into CASSLGSSYEQYF. Supplemented by reference TRBV11-2 and TRBJ2-7, the full variable domain reads EAGVAQSPRYKIIEKRQSVAFWCNPISGHATLYWYQQILGQGPKLLIQFQNNGVVDDSQLPKDRFSAERLKGVDSTLKIQPAKLEDSAVYLCASSLGSSYEQYFGPGTRLTVT.

The chain has TRBV30 and TRBJ2-1, with TRBD2 as a possible D gene (6 bases). The germline CDR1 and CDR2 sequences are GTSNPN and SVGIG (reference sequence). The V end lost 3 bases, the J end lost 9 bases, and 12 bases lay between the germline ends. CDR3 length equals 12 residues. This CDR3 is CAWSRRAGEQFF. The CDR3 nucleotides are TGTGCCTGGAGCCGGAGGGCTGGTGAGCAGTTCTTC.

The chain links TRBV7-2 to TRBJ1-2; maybe TRBD1 (5 bases). The CDR3 is made up of 15 amino acids. The ends were cut back, 1 base at V and 1 base at J, with 10 bases in the middle. The V gene's germline CDR1 is SGHTA and CDR2 FQGNSA. CDR3 nucleotides: TGTGCCAGCAGCTTAGTTGCAGGGCTTAACTATGGCTACACCTTC. It codes for CASSLVAGLNYGYTF.

This clone was detected a few times. This rearrangement joins TRBV19 to TRBJ2-2; no definite D call. Between the trimmed V and J ends, which lost 6 bases and 3 bases, there was a span of 2 bases. The CDR3 sequence is 11 residues long. In germline, CDR1 is LNHDA, CDR2 SQIVND (reference sequence). The CDR3 loop reads CASRDTGELFF. The CDR3 region has the DNA TGTGCCAGTAGGGACACCGGGGAGCTGTTTTTT.

The rearrangement joins TRBV30 to TRBJ1-2; D remains unclear. The CDR3 covers 13 residues. Germline V lookup: CDR1 GTSNPN, CDR2 SVGIG (reference sequence). V dropped 5 bases and J dropped 8 bases, with 18 bases sitting between them. In DNA form, the CDR3 reads TGTGCCTGGGAATTTTTGTGGGGTAGAGGCTACACCTTC. Translation: CAWEFLWGRGYTF.

The chain couples TRBV25-1 to TRBJ1-6, with D maybe TRBD1 (5 bases). The germline V gene encodes CDR1 MGHDK and CDR2 SYGVNS. There are 15 residues in the CDR3. V was shortened by 1 base and J by 9 bases, with 13 bases between the two germline ends. The CDR3 loop reads CASSESGGKGSPLHF. CDR3 DNA sequence: TGTGCCAGCAGTGAATCGGGGGGGAAAGGTTCACCCCTCCACTTT.

The sample holds one count of this clone. The chain uses TRBV10-3 and TRBJ2-1; 14 bases align to TRBD2. The CDR3 runs to 18 residues. The germline gives CDR1 ENHRY, CDR2 SYGVKD. The ends lost 6 bases at V and 1 base at J; junction bases unmatched: 8. In DNA, the CDR3 is TGTGCCATCAGCAATGGACTAGCGGGGGGCGGGTCCTACAATGAGCAGTTCTTC. Translated: CAISNGLAGGGSYNEQFF.

This clone was detected only a few times. The CDR3 coding sequence is TGTGCCAGCAGCTCGGTAGGACAGGGGGCTTTAAATCAGCCCCAGCATTTT. This sequence encodes CASSSVGQGALNQPQHF. The chain joins TRBV7-2 to TRBJ1-5; 11 bases are shared with TRBD1. The V gene's germline CDR1 is SGHTA and CDR2 FQGNSA. The CDR3 has 17 amino acids. The ends lost 4 bases at V and 4 bases at J; junction bases unmatched: 9.

The chain has TRBV25-1 and TRBJ2-1; D possibly matches TRBD1 or TRBD2 (5 bases each). There are 14 residues in the CDR3. The germline gives CDR1 MGHDK, CDR2 SYGVNS. The V end was cut by 1 base, the J end by 8 bases, with 12 bases between. CDR3: CASSESSRVDEQFF. The CDR3 DNA follows: TGTGCCAGCAGTGAATCTAGCAGGGTGGATGAGCAGTTCTTC.

J is TRBJ1-2 and V is TRBV2; D unclear. The CDR3 runs to 11 residues. Trimming shortened V by 7 bases and J by 8 bases, and 11 bases separated the two germline ends. Germline assignment: CDR1 SNHLY and CDR2 FYNNEI. CDR3 in DNA: TGTGCCAGCATCGTCCCCTCCGGCTACACCTTC. Amino acids: CASIVPSGYTF.

This clone was counted only a few times. This specimen includes other DNA sequences encoding the same CDR3. This rearrangement joins TRBV29-1 to TRBJ1-5; 9 bases fit TRBD1. This CDR3 has 13 amino acids. Germline V gene sequence: CDR1 SQVTM, CDR2 ANQGSEA. The ends lost 7 bases at V and 6 bases at J; junction bases unmatched: 7. For the CDR3, the DNA is TGCAGCGCCTTGGGACAGGGTGGTCAGCCCCAGCATTTT. This encodes CSALGQGGQPQHF.

The genes are TRBV29-1 and TRBJ2-5, with no clear D. Germline V lookup: CDR1 SQVTM, CDR2 ANQGSEA. The CDR3 consists of 11 residues. Trimming left V 4 bases short and J 2 bases short, with 5 bases between. The CDR3, as DNA: TGCAGCGTTGCGCAGCAAGAGACCCAGTACTTC. It encodes CSVAQQETQYF.

The J gene is TRBJ2-2, the V gene TRBV7-2; a weak D match, TRBD1 (5 bases). From germline, CDR1 is SGHTA and CDR2 FQGNSA. Between the trimmed V and J ends, which lost 4 bases and 4 bases, there was a span of 10 bases. The CDR3 covers 14 residues. The CDR3 nucleotides are TGTGCCAGCAGCTCACAGGAAAGCACCGGGGAGCTGTTTTTT. Protein: CASSSQESTGELFF.

This rearrangement joins TRBV2 to TRBJ1-1, with D uncertain. This CDR3 spans 13 amino acids. From germline, CDR1 is SNHLY and CDR2 FYNNEI. V shed 0 bases and J shed 10 bases, with 12 bases lying between them. The CDR3 loop reads CASSEASGTGAFF. The CDR3 DNA is TGTGCCAGCAGTGAAGCCTCCGGCACGGGAGCTTTCTTT.